This record looks at one TCR beta chain sequence and its context. The data derive from a study of somatic mutations in cytotoxic T cells in rheumatoid arthritis. CDR1 and CDR2 from the germline V gene are SGHRS and YFSETQ. The CDR3 runs 14 residues. Trimming cost V 4 bases and J 1 base, with 11 bases left between them. The data were produced by immunoSEQ multiplex PCR, yet TCRdb's version contains in-frame clones alone and is incomplete. The sample has approximately 33,000 clones, 84% seen once; the top ten hold approximately 3.2%. The sample comprised CD8+ T cells sorted from blood. The sequence was collected from a man aged 40-49 years in good health. The rearrangement links TRBV5-1 to TRBJ1-1; perhaps TRBD1 as D (6 bases). The CDR3 DNA sequence: TGCGCCAGCAGCCCAGGACAGCCGAACACTGAAGCTTTCTTT. The encoded protein is CASSPGQPNTEAFF.